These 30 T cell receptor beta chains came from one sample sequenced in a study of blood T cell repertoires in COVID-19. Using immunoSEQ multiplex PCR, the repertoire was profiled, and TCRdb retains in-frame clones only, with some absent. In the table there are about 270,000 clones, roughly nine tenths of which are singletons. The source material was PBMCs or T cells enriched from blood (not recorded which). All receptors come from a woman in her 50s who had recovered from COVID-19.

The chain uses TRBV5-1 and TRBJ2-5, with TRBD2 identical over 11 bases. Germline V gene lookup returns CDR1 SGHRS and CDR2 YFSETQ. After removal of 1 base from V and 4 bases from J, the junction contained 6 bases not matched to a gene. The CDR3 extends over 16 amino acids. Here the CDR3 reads CASSLITSGSLETQYF. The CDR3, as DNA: TGCGCCAGCAGCTTGATAACTAGCGGGAGTTTAGAGACCCAGTACTTC.

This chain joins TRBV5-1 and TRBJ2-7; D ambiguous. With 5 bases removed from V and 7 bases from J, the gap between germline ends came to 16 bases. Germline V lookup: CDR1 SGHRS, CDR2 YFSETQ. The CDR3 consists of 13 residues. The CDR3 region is CASSGAASWEQYF. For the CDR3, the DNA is TGCGCCAGCAGTGGAGCAGCAAGCTGGGAGCAGTACTTC.

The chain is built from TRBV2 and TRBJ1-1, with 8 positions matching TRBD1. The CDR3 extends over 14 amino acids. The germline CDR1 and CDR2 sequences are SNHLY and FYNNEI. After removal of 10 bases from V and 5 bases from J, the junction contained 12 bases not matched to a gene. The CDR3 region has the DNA TGTGCCACCGGACAGGGAGCGTCGGGGACTGAAGCTTTCTTT. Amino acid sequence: CATGQGASGTEAFF.

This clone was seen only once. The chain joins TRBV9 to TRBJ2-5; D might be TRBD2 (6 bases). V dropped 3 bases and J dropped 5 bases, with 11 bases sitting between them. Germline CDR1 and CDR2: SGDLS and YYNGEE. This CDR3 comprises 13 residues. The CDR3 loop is CASSGGLRETQYF. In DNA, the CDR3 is TGTGCCAGCAGCGGGGGACTTAGGGAGACCCAGTACTTC.

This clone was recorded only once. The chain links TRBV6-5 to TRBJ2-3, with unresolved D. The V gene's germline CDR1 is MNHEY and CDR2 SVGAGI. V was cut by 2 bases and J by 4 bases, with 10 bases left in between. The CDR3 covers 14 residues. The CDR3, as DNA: TGTGCCAGCAGTTACGGCATGGCCGCAGATACGCAGTATTTT. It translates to CASSYGMAADTQYF.

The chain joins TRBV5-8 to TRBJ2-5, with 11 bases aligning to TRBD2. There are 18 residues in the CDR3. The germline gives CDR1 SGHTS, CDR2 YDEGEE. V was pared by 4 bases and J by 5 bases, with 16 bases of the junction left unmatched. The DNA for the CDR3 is TGTGCCAGCAGCAAACGTACCCTAGCGGGAGGCTACCGGGAGACCCAGTACTTC. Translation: CASSKRTLAGGYRETQYF.

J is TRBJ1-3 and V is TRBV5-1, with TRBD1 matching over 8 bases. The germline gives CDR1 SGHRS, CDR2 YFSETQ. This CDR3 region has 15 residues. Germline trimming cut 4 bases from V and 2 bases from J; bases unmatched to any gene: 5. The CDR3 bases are TGCGCCAGCAGCGGAGCGACAGGGGCTGGAAACACCATATATTTT. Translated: CASSGATGAGNTIYF.

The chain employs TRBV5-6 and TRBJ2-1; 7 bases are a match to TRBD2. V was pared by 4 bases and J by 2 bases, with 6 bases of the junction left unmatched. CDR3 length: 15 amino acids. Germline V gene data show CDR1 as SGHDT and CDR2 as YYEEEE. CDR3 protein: CASSTGLTPYNEQFF. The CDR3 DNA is TGTGCCAGCAGCACGGGACTAACCCCCTACAATGAGCAGTTCTTC.

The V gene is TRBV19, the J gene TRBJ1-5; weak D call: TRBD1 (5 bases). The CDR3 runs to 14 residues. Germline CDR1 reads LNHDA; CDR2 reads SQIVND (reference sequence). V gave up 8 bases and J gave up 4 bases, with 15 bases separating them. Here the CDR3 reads CASARGLLNQPQHF. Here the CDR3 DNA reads TGTGCCAGTGCAAGGGGTCTACTAAATCAGCCCCAGCATTTT.

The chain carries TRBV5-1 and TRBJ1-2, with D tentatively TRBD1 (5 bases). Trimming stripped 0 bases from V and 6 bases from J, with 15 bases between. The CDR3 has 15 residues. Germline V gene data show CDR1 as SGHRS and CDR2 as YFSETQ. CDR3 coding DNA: TGCGCCAGCAGCTTGGACCCAGGGCGGAAGGATGGCTACACCTTC. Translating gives CASSLDPGRKDGYTF.

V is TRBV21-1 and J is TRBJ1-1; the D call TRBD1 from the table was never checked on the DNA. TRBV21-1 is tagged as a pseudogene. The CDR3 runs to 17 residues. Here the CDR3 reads CASSPTGQGKMNTEAFF. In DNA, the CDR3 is TGTGCCAGCAGCCCGACCGGGCAGGGGAAAATGAACACTGAAGCTTTCTTT.

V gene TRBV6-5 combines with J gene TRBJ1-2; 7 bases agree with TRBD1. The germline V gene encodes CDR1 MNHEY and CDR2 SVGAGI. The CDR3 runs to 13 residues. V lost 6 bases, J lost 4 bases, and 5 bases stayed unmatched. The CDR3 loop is CASSGTEIYGYTF. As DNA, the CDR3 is TGTGCCAGCAGCGGGACAGAAATCTATGGCTACACCTTC.

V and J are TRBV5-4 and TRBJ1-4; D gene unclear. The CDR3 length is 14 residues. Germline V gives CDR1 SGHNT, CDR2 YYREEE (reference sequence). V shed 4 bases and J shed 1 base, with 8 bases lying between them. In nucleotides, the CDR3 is TGTGCCAGCAGCCTCCGGGAAACTAATGAAAAACTGTTTTTT. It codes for CASSLRETNEKLFF.

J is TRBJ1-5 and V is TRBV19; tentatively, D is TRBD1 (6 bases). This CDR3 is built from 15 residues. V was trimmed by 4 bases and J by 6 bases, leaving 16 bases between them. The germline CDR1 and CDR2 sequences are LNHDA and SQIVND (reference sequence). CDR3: CASSTSAGEVQPQHF. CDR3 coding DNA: TGTGCCAGTAGTACCAGCGCAGGGGAAGTTCAGCCCCAGCATTTT.

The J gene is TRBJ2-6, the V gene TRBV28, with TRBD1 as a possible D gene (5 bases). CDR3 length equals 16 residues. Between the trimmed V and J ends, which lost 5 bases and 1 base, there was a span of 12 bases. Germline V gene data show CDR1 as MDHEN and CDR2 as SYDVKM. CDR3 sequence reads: CASSTRTPSGANVLTF. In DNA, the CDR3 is TGTGCCAGCAGTACCCGGACACCTTCTGGGGCCAACGTCCTGACTTTC.

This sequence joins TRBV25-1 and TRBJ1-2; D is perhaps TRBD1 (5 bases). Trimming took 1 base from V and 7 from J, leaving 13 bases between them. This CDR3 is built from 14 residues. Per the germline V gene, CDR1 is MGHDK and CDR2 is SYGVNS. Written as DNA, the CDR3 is TGTGCCAGCAGTGAATTCGGGACTTTAGGTGGCTACACCTTC. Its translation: CASSEFGTLGGYTF.

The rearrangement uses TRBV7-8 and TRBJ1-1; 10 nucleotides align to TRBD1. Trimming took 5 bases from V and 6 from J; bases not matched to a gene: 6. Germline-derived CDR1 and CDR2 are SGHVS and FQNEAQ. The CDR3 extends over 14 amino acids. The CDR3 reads CASSLLTGGSEAFF. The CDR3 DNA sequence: TGTGCCAGCAGCCTGCTGACAGGGGGCTCTGAAGCTTTCTTT.

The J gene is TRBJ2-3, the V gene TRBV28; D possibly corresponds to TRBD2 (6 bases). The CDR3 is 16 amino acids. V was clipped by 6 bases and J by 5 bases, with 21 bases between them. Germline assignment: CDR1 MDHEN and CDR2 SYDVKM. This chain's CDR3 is CASRPPGVAGLDTQYF. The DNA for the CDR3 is TGTGCCAGCAGGCCCCCCGGAGTGGCGGGATTAGATACGCAGTATTTT.

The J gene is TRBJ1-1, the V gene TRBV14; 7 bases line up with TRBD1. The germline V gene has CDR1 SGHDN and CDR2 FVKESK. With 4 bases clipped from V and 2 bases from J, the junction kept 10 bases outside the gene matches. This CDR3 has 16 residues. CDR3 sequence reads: CASSPRQGRVNTEAFF. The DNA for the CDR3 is TGTGCCAGCAGCCCCCGACAGGGACGGGTAAACACTGAAGCTTTCTTT.

As DNA, the CDR3 is TGCAGCGTTGAAAGGCTAGCGGGACGGTTCTTC. This sequence encodes CSVERLAGRFF. V usage is TRBV29-1 and J usage is TRBJ2-1; TRBD2 aligns across 9 bases. V lost 2 bases to trimming and J lost 15 bases; unmatched junction nucleotides: 5. This CDR3 has 11 amino acids. CDR1 is SQVTM, CDR2 ANQGSEA, per germline.

The DNA for the CDR3 is TGTGCCAGCAGCTCCGCCAGCGGAGGGATTCAGCCCCAGCATTTT. Protein: CASSSASGGIQPQHF. The chain combines TRBV7-9 with TRBJ1-5; no clear D. V was shortened by 4 bases and J by 6 bases, with 16 bases between the two germline ends. Germline V gene lookup returns CDR1 SEHNR and CDR2 FQNEAQ (reference sequence). The CDR3 length is 15 residues.

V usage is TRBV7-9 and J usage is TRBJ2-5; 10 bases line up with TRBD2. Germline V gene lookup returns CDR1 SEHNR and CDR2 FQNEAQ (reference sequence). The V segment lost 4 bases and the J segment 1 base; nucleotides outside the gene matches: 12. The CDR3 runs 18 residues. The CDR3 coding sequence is TGTGCCAGCAGCTCCTCAACGGCCGCTAGCGGGAGCCAAGAGACCCAGTACTTC. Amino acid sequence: CASSSSTAASGSQETQYF.

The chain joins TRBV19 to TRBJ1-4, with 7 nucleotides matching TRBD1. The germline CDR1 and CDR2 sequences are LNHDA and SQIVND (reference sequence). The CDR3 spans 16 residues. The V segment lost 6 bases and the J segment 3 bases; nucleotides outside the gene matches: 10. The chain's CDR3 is CASSTRPTGSNEKLFF. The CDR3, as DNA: TGTGCCAGTAGCACACGCCCGACAGGGTCTAATGAAAAACTGTTTTTT.

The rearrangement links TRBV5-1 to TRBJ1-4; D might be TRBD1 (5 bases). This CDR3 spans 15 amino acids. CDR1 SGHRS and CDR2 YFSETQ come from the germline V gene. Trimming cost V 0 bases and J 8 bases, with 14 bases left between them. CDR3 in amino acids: CASSLGAGPTEKLFF. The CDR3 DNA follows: TGCGCCAGCAGCTTGGGGGCAGGGCCAACGGAAAAACTGTTTTTT.

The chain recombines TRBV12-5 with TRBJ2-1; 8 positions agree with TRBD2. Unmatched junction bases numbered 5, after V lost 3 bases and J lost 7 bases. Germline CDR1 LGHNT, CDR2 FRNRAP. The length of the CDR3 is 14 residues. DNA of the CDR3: TGTGCTAGTGGTTTAAGCGGGAGAGGAAATGAGCAGTTCTTC. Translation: CASGLSGRGNEQFF.

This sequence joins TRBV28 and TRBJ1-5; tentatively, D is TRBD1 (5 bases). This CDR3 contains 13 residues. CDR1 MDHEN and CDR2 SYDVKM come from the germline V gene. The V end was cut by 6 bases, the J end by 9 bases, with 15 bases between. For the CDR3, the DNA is TGTGCCAGCAGGGGGACGCTGGGGGGGCCCCAGCATTTT. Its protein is CASRGTLGGPQHF.

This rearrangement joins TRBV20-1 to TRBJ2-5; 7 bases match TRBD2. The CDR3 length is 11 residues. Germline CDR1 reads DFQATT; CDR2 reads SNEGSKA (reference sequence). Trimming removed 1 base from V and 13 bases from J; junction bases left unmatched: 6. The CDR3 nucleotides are TGCAGTGCTAGAGTGGGGGGGTCCGGGTACTTC. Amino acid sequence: CSARVGGSGYF.

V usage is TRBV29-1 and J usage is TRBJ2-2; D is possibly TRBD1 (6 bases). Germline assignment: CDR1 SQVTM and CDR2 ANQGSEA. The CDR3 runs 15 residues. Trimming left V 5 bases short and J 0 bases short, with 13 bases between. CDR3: CSVLGGQPNTGELFF. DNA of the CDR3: TGCAGCGTTCTAGGCGGACAGCCGAACACCGGGGAGCTGTTTTTT.

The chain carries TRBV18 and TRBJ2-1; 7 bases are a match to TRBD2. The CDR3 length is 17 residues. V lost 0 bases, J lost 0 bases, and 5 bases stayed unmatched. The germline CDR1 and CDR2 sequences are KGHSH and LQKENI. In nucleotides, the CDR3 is TGTGCCAGCTCACCACCCGCGGGAGAGGCCTCCTACAATGAGCAGTTCTTC. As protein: CASSPPAGEASYNEQFF.

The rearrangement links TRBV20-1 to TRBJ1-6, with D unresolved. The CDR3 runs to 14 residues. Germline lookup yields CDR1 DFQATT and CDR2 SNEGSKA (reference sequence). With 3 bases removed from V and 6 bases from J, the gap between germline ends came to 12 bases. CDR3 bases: TGCAGTGCTAGTGCATCGGCGGGTAATTCACCCCTCCACTTT. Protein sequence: CSASASAGNSPLHF.